Each of the 17 T cell receptor beta chains below was sequenced from the same sample in a study of cytomegalovirus exposure and HLA in healthy donors. 60 Vbeta and 13 Jbeta primers were used in PCR. TCRdb keeps only in-frame clones here, not all; method: immunoSEQ multiplex PCR. The table lists 150,000 or so clones, about 70% of them singletons. Sequenced sample: PBMCs. The receptors shown here come from a man aged 25 to 40 in good health and CMV-seropositive.

The chain joins TRBV30 to TRBJ2-1; tentative D call: TRBD1 (6 bases). The CDR3 contains 15 residues. V lost 1 base and J lost 3, with 13 bases in between. From germline, CDR1 is GTSNPN and CDR2 SVGIG (reference sequence). CDR3 protein: CAWSENRVYYNEQFF. In DNA, the CDR3 is TGTGCCTGGAGTGAGAACAGGGTTTACTACAATGAGCAGTTCTTC.

The V call is TRBV7-3, the J call TRBJ1-1; 7 positions match TRBD1. CDR3 length equals 12 residues. The trim removed 3 bases at V and 11 bases at J, leaving 6 bases unmatched. Germline CDR1 reads SGHTA; CDR2 reads FQGTGA. Written as DNA, the CDR3 is TGTGCCAGCAGCTTCGAGACAGGGCCGGCTTTCTTT. This gives the protein CASSFETGPAFF.

CDR3 loop: CASSDSIQHNEQFF. CDR3 DNA sequence: TGTGCCAGCAGTGACTCGATACAGCACAATGAGCAGTTCTTC. The V call is TRBV6-4, the J call TRBJ2-1; D gene ambiguous. The CDR3 is 14 amino acids. CDR1 MRHNA and CDR2 SNTAGT come from the germline V gene. V lost 0 bases and J 5 bases, leaving 8 bases between the germline ends.

This clone was observed a single time. The V gene is TRBV11-2, the J gene TRBJ2-1; 7 bases fit TRBD2. Germline V CDR1 and CDR2: SGHAT, FQNNGV. The CDR3 spans 14 residues. The J segment lost 6 bases and the V segment lost 4 bases, leaving 6 bases of the junction unmatched. This CDR3 is CASSSQGLVNEQFF. For the CDR3, the DNA is TGTGCCAGCAGCTCCCAAGGACTAGTCAATGAGCAGTTCTTC.

The chain is built from TRBV30 and TRBJ1-1; 9 bases match TRBD1. The CDR3 covers 13 residues. V gave up 5 bases and J gave up 1 base; unmatched junction bases: 2. Germline V gene data show CDR1 as GTSNPN and CDR2 as SVGIG (reference sequence). Here the CDR3 DNA reads TGTGCCTGGGGGACAGGGAGGAACACTGAAGCTTTCTTT. Amino acid sequence: CAWGTGRNTEAFF.

This rearrangement joins TRBV27 to TRBJ1-1; no clear D. The germline V gene encodes CDR1 MNHEY and CDR2 SMNVEV (reference sequence). V lost 4 bases and J lost 0, with 15 bases in between. The CDR3 runs 16 residues. The CDR3: CASSSPLSGVNTEAFF. CDR3 in DNA: TGTGCCAGCAGTTCCCCTCTTTCCGGGGTGAACACTGAAGCTTTCTTT.

The rearrangement links TRBV5-1 to TRBJ2-6; D is unclear. The CDR3 is made up of 16 amino acids. The V and J ends lost 0 bases and 0 bases respectively, with 7 bases between them. Germline CDR1 is SGHRS and CDR2 is YFSETQ. CDR3 amino acids: CASSLGEVSGANVLTF. Here the CDR3 DNA reads TGCGCCAGCAGCTTGGGAGAGGTCTCTGGGGCCAACGTCCTGACTTTC.

The genes are TRBV6-6 and TRBJ2-2, with D possibly matching TRBD1 (5 bases). Trimming removed 5 bases at V and 5 bases at J, with 15 bases between. This CDR3 has 15 amino acids. Germline V CDR1 and CDR2: MNHNY, SVGAGI (reference sequence). In DNA, the CDR3 is TGTGCCAGCAGTCTTAGGCAGGGTGGAACCGGGGAGCTGTTTTTT. Protein product: CASSLRQGGTGELFF.

V is TRBV16 and J is TRBJ2-1; tentatively, D is TRBD2 (5 bases). The CDR3 has 12 residues. Germline V lookup: CDR1 KGHSY, CDR2 FQNENV. Trimming stripped 4 bases from V and 8 bases from J, with 9 bases between. The chain's CDR3 is CASSRTSYEQFF. The DNA of the CDR3 is TGTGCCAGCAGCCGGACTTCGTATGAGCAGTTCTTC.

V gene TRBV30 combines with J gene TRBJ1-1; D gene uncertain. Germline values: CDR1 GTSNPN, CDR2 SVGIG (reference sequence). Trimming removed 1 base from V and 1 base from J, with 16 bases in between. This CDR3 region has 16 residues. The CDR3 DNA reads as TGTGCCTGGAGTGGAGGACGGAGGGTGGCGAACACTGAAGCTTTCTTT. It is translated as CAWSGGRRVANTEAFF.

The J gene is TRBJ2-5, the V gene TRBV2; 8 nucleotides align to TRBD1. The ends lost 4 bases at V and 11 bases at J; junction bases unmatched: 15. Germline V CDR1 and CDR2: SNHLY, FYNNEI. The CDR3 sequence is 15 residues long. CDR3 sequence reads: CASSAGQVEAWEQYF. The CDR3 DNA reads as TGTGCCAGCAGTGCGGGACAGGTGGAAGCCTGGGAGCAGTACTTC.

CDR3 in DNA: TGTGCCAGCAAGATCGGGGTAGCCAAAAACATTCAGTACTTC. This translates into CASKIGVAKNIQYF. The gene calls are TRBV6-1 and TRBJ2-4, with D possibly matching TRBD2 (5 bases). From germline, CDR1 is MNHNS and CDR2 SASEGT. V was shortened by 7 bases and J by 0 bases, with 10 bases between the two germline ends. CDR3 length: 14 residues.

The chain is built from TRBV30 and TRBJ2-3, with a possible D match to TRBD2 (6 bases). Germline V gene sequence: CDR1 GTSNPN, CDR2 SVGIG (reference sequence). There are 14 residues in the CDR3. The V gene lost 3 bases and the J gene lost 5 bases, with 15 bases spanning the gap. CDR3 protein: CAWSTPREVDTQYF. CDR3 bases: TGTGCCTGGAGCACGCCGAGGGAGGTAGATACGCAGTATTTT.

CDR3 in DNA: TGTGCCAGCTCGAGACAGGGGTTGGGTTCGATCACCAAAAACATTCAGTACTTC. Amino acid sequence: CASSRQGLGSITKNIQYF. This chain uses TRBV27 with TRBJ2-4; 8 bases match TRBD1. The CDR3 is 18 amino acids. J lost 2 bases, V lost 8 bases, and 17 bases had no gene match. Looked up from germline, CDR1 is MNHEY and CDR2 is SMNVEV (reference sequence).

The chain is built from TRBV19 and TRBJ2-1; 7 nucleotides align to TRBD1. The CDR3 extends over 14 amino acids. Germline V gene sequence: CDR1 LNHDA, CDR2 SQIVND (reference sequence). Trimming removed 6 bases from V and 8 bases from J; junction bases left unmatched: 10. CDR3: CASRRGLNSDEQFF. CDR3 nucleotides: TGTGCCAGTAGAAGGGGGCTTAATAGCGATGAGCAGTTCTTC.

The chain employs TRBV13 and TRBJ2-1; D gene unclear. The germline gives CDR1 PRHDT, CDR2 FYEKMQ (reference sequence). This CDR3 is 12 amino acids long. The V end was cut by 2 bases, the J end by 4 bases, with 3 bases between. The CDR3 coding sequence is TGTGCCAGCAGCTTATATTACAATGAGCAGTTCTTC. Its protein is CASSLYYNEQFF.

This clone came up a few times. This chain links TRBV7-9 with TRBJ2-2, with D perhaps matching TRBD1 (6 bases). This CDR3 is 16 amino acids long. Germline V lookup: CDR1 SEHNR, CDR2 FQNEAQ (reference sequence). V was pared by 3 bases and J by 0 bases, with 11 bases between. The CDR3 protein is CASSFDTGPNTGELFF. The DNA of the CDR3 is TGTGCCAGCAGCTTCGATACAGGGCCGAACACCGGGGAGCTGTTTTTT.